Each of the 10 T cell receptor beta chains below was sequenced from the same sample in a study of identical twins. From the 5' RACE reads, TCRdb called clonotypes with MiXCR, one entry per CDR3 protein. The sample comprises some 200,000 distinct CDR3 sequences, less than 8% of which are singletons, and about 2% rests with the top ten. In addition, the sample was reused for a study of yellow fever vaccine responses in identical twins.

The sequencing sample was made of memory (CD45RO+) T cells sorted from blood. The receptors shown here come from a woman younger than 30 in good health.

The V gene is TRBV7-2, the J gene TRBJ2-1, with D tentatively TRBD2 (5 bases). In germline, CDR1 is SGHTA, CDR2 FQGNSA. V was clipped by 6 bases and J by 2 bases, with 8 bases between them. The CDR3 is 13 residues long. Written as DNA, the CDR3 is TGTGCCAGCAGTCTAGCAACCTACAATGAGCAGTTCTTC. Translation gives CASSLATYNEQFF.

The rearrangement links TRBV27 to TRBJ2-7, with 9 nucleotides matching TRBD2. The V and J ends lost 4 bases and 6 bases, in that order; junction bases with no gene match: 10. This CDR3 contains 15 residues. Germline assignment: CDR1 MNHEY and CDR2 SMNVEV (reference sequence). In DNA, the CDR3 is TGTGCCAGCAGTTACAAGCGGGGGGAGGGGGGCGAGCAGTACTTC. The encoded protein is CASSYKRGEGGEQYF.

This clonotype was found a few times. The V call is TRBV20-1, the J call TRBJ2-7; 8 bases align to TRBD1. CDR1 is DFQATT and CDR2 is SNEGSKA in the germline V gene (reference sequence). This CDR3 contains 13 residues. V shed 4 bases and J 6 bases; nucleotides not matched to a gene: 8. CDR3 amino acids: CSAMRTQGAEQYF. DNA for the CDR3: TGCAGTGCTATGCGGACCCAGGGGGCCGAGCAGTACTTC.

The chain joins TRBV10-3 to TRBJ1-2; a possible D gene is TRBD1 (5 bases). The V and J ends lost 8 bases and 3 bases respectively, with 10 bases between them. CDR3 size: 12 residues. CDR1 is ENHRY and CDR2 is SYGVKD in the germline V gene. The CDR3 sequence: CAIQGEDYGYTF. The CDR3 DNA is TGTGCCATCCAGGGCGAAGACTATGGCTACACCTTC.

This clonotype appeared many times. The chain joins TRBV24-1 to TRBJ2-5; D may correspond to TRBD1 or TRBD2 (5 bases each). Trimming removed 3 bases from V and 5 bases from J, with 9 bases in between. Germline-derived CDR1 and CDR2 are KGHDR and SFDVKD. The CDR3 contains 13 residues. Here the CDR3 DNA reads TGTGCCACCAGTGATGGCAGGGACGAGACCCAGTACTTC. Its translation is CATSDGRDETQYF.

The chain is built from TRBV5-1 and TRBJ2-1; D is perhaps TRBD1 (5 bases). Trimming stripped 0 bases from V and 2 bases from J, with 9 bases between. The germline V gene encodes CDR1 SGHRS and CDR2 YFSETQ. This CDR3 contains 15 residues. In DNA, the CDR3 is TGCGCCAGCAGCTTGGTTGGGGCCCCCTACAATGAGCAGTTCTTC. This codes for CASSLVGAPYNEQFF.

This clonotype has a handful of counts. V is TRBV7-2 and J is TRBJ2-5; 8 bases map to TRBD2. The trim removed 1 base at V and 4 bases at J, leaving 5 bases unmatched. From germline, CDR1 is SGHTA and CDR2 FQGNSA. The CDR3 spans 15 residues. DNA of the CDR3: TGTGCCAGCAGCTTAGGGTCGGGGGGGCGAGAGACCCAGTACTTC. Amino acids: CASSLGSGGRETQYF.

Only one count was recorded for this clonotype. A much larger clone is a single base away; this may be a read error. This chain links TRBV6-6 with TRBJ2-1, with D unclear. The germline gives CDR1 MNHNY, CDR2 SVGAGI (reference sequence). The CDR3 consists of 11 residues. V dropped 4 bases and J dropped 6 bases, with 4 bases sitting between them. CDR3 bases: TGTGCCAGCAGTTCCAGCAATGAGCAGTTCTTC. Translating gives CASSSSNEQFF.

This clonotype was seen more than once but under ten times. The chain links TRBV15 to TRBJ2-5; TRBD1 matches 11 bases. This CDR3 contains 14 residues. Germline lookup yields CDR1 LNHNV and CDR2 YYDKDF (reference sequence). V gave up 6 bases and J gave up 5 bases; unmatched junction bases: 5. The CDR3 coding sequence is TGTGCCACCAGGGGGACAGGGGGTGGGGAGACCCAGTACTTC. It is translated as CATRGTGGGETQYF.

This clonotype was picked up a small number of times. The rearrangement links TRBV28 to TRBJ2-7; D call uncertain. This CDR3 is 12 amino acids long. The V end was cut by 3 bases, the J end by 2 bases, with 5 bases between. Germline assignment: CDR1 MDHEN and CDR2 SYDVKM. CDR3: CASSFNPYEQYF. CDR3 sequence (DNA): TGTGCCAGCAGTTTCAACCCCTACGAGCAGTACTTC.